This T cell receptor beta chain was captured in a study of blood T cell repertoires in COVID-19. Study-level background: Acute-phase and convalescent COVID-19 samples originated in the United States, Italy and Spain. In each case, the material was cDNA or gDNA derived from T cells, B-cell-depleted T cells, or PBMCs.

The V gene end was trimmed by 2 bases and the J gene end by 5 bases; junction bases not matched to a gene: 6. The CDR3 has 16 amino acids. Germline CDR1 reads WSHSY; CDR2 reads SAAADI. Original methodology: For nucleated cells, counts were estimated from reference gene primer amplification. Libraries were prepared by immunoSEQ multiplex PCR; TCRdb keeps only in-frame clonotypes and omits some of them. That table furnishes V, J and clone size, whereas the DNA furnished D and trimming. The table shows some 83,000 clones, with about 80% occurring only once. The chain is built from TRBV10-2 and TRBJ1-1, with 12 bases that match TRBD1. What was sequenced was peripheral blood. This TCR was sampled from a man between 45 and 60 years old with acute or convalescent COVID-19. This CDR3 is CASSERGQGAGTEAFF. The CDR3 nucleotides are TGCGCCAGCAGTGAGCGGGGACAGGGGGCGGGAACTGAAGCTTTCTTT.